The clone carrying this T cell receptor beta chain was counted ten times or more. The source of the sample is a study of blood T cell repertoires in COVID-19. Study at large: In each case, the material was cDNA or gDNA derived from T cells, B-cell-depleted T cells, or PBMCs.

No more than 2 weeks before study entry, exposed participants had met a case of COVID-19. This CDR3 is built from 15 residues. Germline trimming cut 5 bases from V and 4 bases from J; bases unmatched to any gene: 7. Germline V gene data show CDR1 as LNHDA and CDR2 as SQIVND (reference sequence). The table came from immunoSEQ multiplex PCR; TCRdb's copy has only in-frame clones and leaves some out. Of 220,000 or so clones listed, about 87% are singletons. The clonotype was recovered from a man aged 50 or older who had been exposed to COVID-19. Sequencing was done on a sample of PBMCs or T cells enriched from blood (not recorded which). V usage is TRBV19 and J usage is TRBJ1-4, with 7 bases lining up with TRBD1. The CDR3 spells CASSSDRAGNEKLFF. CDR3 coding DNA: TGTGCCAGTAGTTCCGACAGGGCTGGTAATGAAAAACTGTTTTTT. Based on the CDR3 plus reference TRBV19 and TRBJ1-4, the full variable domain is DGGITQSPKYLFRKEGQNVTLSCEQNLNHDAMYWYRQDPGQGLRLIYYSQIVNDFQKGDIAEGYSVSREKKESFPLTVTSAQKNPTAFYLCASSSDRAGNEKLFFGSGTQLSVL.